Each of the 11 T cell receptor beta chains below was sequenced from the same sample in a study of Ad26.COV2.S vaccination and SARS-CoV-2 variants. The repertoire was sequenced with immunoSEQ multiplex PCR; TCRdb's copy has only in-frame clones and lacks some. Of about 680,000 clones listed, about 89% are singletons. As to treatment: 15 to 20 received Ad26.COV2.S at low or high dose, single or two shots; roughly five received placebo; per-sample allocation not given. Sampling happened 63 days after the first vaccine or placebo injection. The starting material was peripheral blood, obtained in a trial of Ad26.COV2.S vaccine versus placebo. These receptors came from a person aged 18-65 years who received the Ad26.COV2.S COVID-19 vaccine or a placebo.

The chain has TRBV11-2 and TRBJ1-2; D is uncertain. This CDR3 contains 15 residues. CDR1 is SGHAT and CDR2 is FQNNGV in the germline V gene. Trimming shortened V by 6 bases and J by 7 bases, and 21 bases separated the two germline ends. The CDR3 reads CASSPSPTLSGGYTF. Written as DNA, the CDR3 is TGTGCCAGCAGTCCTTCCCCCACCTTATCAGGTGGCTACACCTTC.

The V and J genes are TRBV5-8 and TRBJ2-3; TRBD2 agrees at 9 bases. CDR1 and CDR2 (germline): SGHTS, YDEGEE. After removal of 0 bases from V and 1 base from J, the junction contained 12 bases not matched to a gene. The CDR3 sequence is 19 residues long. CDR3: CASSLDERGESMGTDTQYF. DNA of the CDR3: TGTGCCAGCAGCTTGGATGAGCGGGGGGAGTCGATGGGCACAGATACGCAGTATTTT.

This clone was counted only a few times. The same CDR3 is also encoded by other DNA sequences in this sample. This chain links TRBV3-1 (or the pseudogene TRBV3-2) with TRBJ1-3; TRBD1 is a possible D gene (6 bases). Germline V lookup: CDR1 LGHDT, CDR2 YNNKEL (reference sequence). V was clipped by 1 base and J by 4 bases, with 11 bases between them. The CDR3 has 15 amino acids. The CDR3 sequence is CASSQVGGPGNTIYF. Here the CDR3 DNA reads TGTGCCAGCAGCCAAGTGGGGGGCCCAGGAAACACCATATATTTT.

The chain is built from TRBV27 and TRBJ1-5; TRBD1 agrees at 7 bases. Losses at the gene ends were 5 bases for V and 3 bases for J; bases not matched to a gene: 10. Germline CDR1 MNHEY, CDR2 SMNVEV (reference sequence). This CDR3 spans 16 amino acids. The CDR3 DNA follows: TGTGCCAGCAGTCACAGGAAAGGGGGCGTCAATCAGCCCCAGCATTTT. This gives the protein CASSHRKGGVNQPQHF.

The V call is TRBV30, the J call TRBJ1-4, with no clear D. Germline V gene data show CDR1 as GTSNPN and CDR2 as SVGIG (reference sequence). The CDR3 runs to 13 residues. The V and J ends lost 5 bases and 4 bases respectively, with 11 bases between them. This CDR3 reads CAWGSRINEKLFF. The CDR3 DNA follows: TGTGCCTGGGGGTCTCGGATTAATGAAAAACTGTTTTTT.

Only one count was recorded for this clone. V and J are TRBV7-2 and TRBJ1-5, with 8 nucleotides matching TRBD1. With V trimmed by 1 base and J by 9 bases, 5 bases remained unmatched. Germline lookup yields CDR1 SGHTA and CDR2 FQGNSA. CDR3 length: 14 residues. The CDR3 sequence: CASSLGTGSWPQHF. DNA of the CDR3: TGTGCCAGCAGCTTAGGGACAGGGTCATGGCCCCAGCATTTT.

Remarks on this clone: Within the sample, other DNA sequences also encode this same CDR3. The rearrangement joins TRBV5-1 to TRBJ2-7; D ambiguous. Trimming removed 2 bases from V and 3 bases from J, with 3 bases in between. Germline V gene sequence: CDR1 SGHRS, CDR2 YFSETQ. The CDR3 is 11 amino acids. The CDR3 sequence is CASSLNYEQYF. CDR3 DNA: TGCGCCAGCAGCTTAAACTACGAGCAGTACTTC.

The chain joins TRBV5-1 to TRBJ1-2; D gene unclear. V lost 0 bases, J lost 12 bases, and 12 bases lay in between. Germline V gene sequence: CDR1 SGHRS, CDR2 YFSETQ. The CDR3 has 12 amino acids. The CDR3 region has the DNA TGCGCCAGCAGCTTGGAGGACGGGTTAAACACCTTC. It is translated as CASSLEDGLNTF.

This clone was seen more than once but under ten times. The chain uses TRBV19 and TRBJ2-7; D is tentatively TRBD1 or TRBD2 (5 bases each). In germline, CDR1 is LNHDA, CDR2 SQIVND (reference sequence). The V gene lost 2 bases and the J gene lost 7 bases, with 18 bases spanning the gap. There are 15 residues in the CDR3. CDR3 sequence: CASSITSTGPREQYF. The CDR3 DNA is TGTGCCAGTAGTATAACGTCCACGGGGCCCAGGGAGCAGTACTTC.

The chain uses TRBV3-1 (or the pseudogene TRBV3-2) and TRBJ2-3; D might be TRBD2 (6 bases). This CDR3 is built from 16 residues. Deletions cut 2 bases from V and 0 bases from J, with 12 bases between. The germline gives CDR1 LGHDT, CDR2 YNNKEL (reference sequence). The CDR3 coding sequence is TGTGCCAGCAGCCAAACCGGGACTTCTAGCACAGATACGCAGTATTTT. This translates into CASSQTGTSSTDTQYF.

This CDR3 reads CASSLGVSGKWGYTF. The CDR3 DNA reads as TGTGCCAGCAGCTTAGGAGTTTCGGGCAAGTGGGGCTACACCTTC. This rearrangement joins TRBV7-9 to TRBJ1-2; D is unresolved. V dropped 1 base and J dropped 8 bases, with 17 bases sitting between them. The CDR3 is 15 residues long. Germline V gives CDR1 SEHNR, CDR2 FQNEAQ (reference sequence).